This T cell receptor (beta chain) is from a study of Ad26.COV2.S vaccination and SARS-CoV-2 variants. This CDR3 spans 15 amino acids. Germline-derived CDR1 and CDR2 are SGHAT and FQNNGV. J lost 2 bases, V lost 7 bases, and 9 bases had no gene match. Generated by immunoSEQ multiplex PCR, the TCRdb table keeps only in-frame clones and is missing some. The table records approximately 280,000 clones, around 87% of them present only once. General study results and limits: Post-vaccination breadth of spike-specific CD8+ and CD4+ T cell responses was reportedly substantial.

As for treatment: about 20 received Ad26.COV2.S at low or high dose, single or two shots; a few received placebo; per-sample allocation not given. Samples were taken on day 63 after the first vaccine or placebo injection. This clone was detected once. What it binds is unknown. The source material was peripheral blood, sampled in a trial of Ad26.COV2.S vaccine versus placebo. The TCR comes from a person between 18 and 60 years old who received the Ad26.COV2.S COVID-19 vaccine or a placebo. The chain employs TRBV11-2 and TRBJ2-7, with TRBD2 identical over 9 bases. The DNA of the CDR3 is TGTGCCAGCACCAGAATAGCGGGGGTCGCCTACGAGCAGTACTTC. This sequence encodes CASTRIAGVAYEQYF.